The rows below give T cell receptor beta chains drawn from one sample of a study of vaccination effects on CD4 cells after COVID-19. Profiling relied on immunoSEQ multiplex PCR, and the TCRdb table lists in-frame clones only, not all of them. This table holds 66,000 or so clones, approximately 79% found once. The antigens these receptors bind are not known. The specimen comprised CD4+ T cells from PBMCs cultured without peptide, sampled after COVID-19 vaccination. Receptors were obtained from a human donor who received a COVID-19 vaccine. CDR3s include the opening cysteine and the closing phenylalanine or tryptophan. The D gene is left open where the match is weak. The size entry is marked missing in some rows and otherwise reads once, few, many or a size class.

D gene,V gene,J gene,clone size,CDR3 protein,CDR3 DNA
NA,TRBV6-5,TRBJ1-2,once,CASSYLIGHTYGYTF,TGTGCCAGCAGTTACCTAATAGGACATACATATGGCTACACCTTC
NA,TRBV9,TRBJ1-6,NA,CASSRTDYNSPLHF,TGTGCCAGCAGCCGGACAGACTATAATTCACCCCTCCACTTT
TRBD1,TRBV7-6,TRBJ2-5,NA,CASSLRSPGGQETQYF,TGTGCCAGCAGCTTAAGGTCGCCAGGGGGACAAGAGACCCAGTACTTC
NA,TRBV12-5,TRBJ2-5,NA,CASGRHGISQETQYF,TGTGCTAGTGGACGACACGGGATCTCCCAAGAGACCCAGTACTTC
NA,TRBV9,TRBJ1-4,NA,CASSGVGGIPNEKLFF,TGTGCCAGCAGCGGCGTCGGGGGGATCCCTAATGAAAAACTGTTTTTT
TRBD1,TRBV4-1,TRBJ2-5,NA,CASSHPGQGVETQYF,TGCGCCAGCAGCCATCCGGGACAGGGTGTTGAGACCCAGTACTTC
NA,TRBV24-1,TRBJ2-3,NA,CATSSQGTQYF,TGTGCCACCAGTTCCCAGGGTACGCAGTATTTT
NA,TRBV4-3,TRBJ1-5,NA,CASSQEPQADQPQHF,TGCGCCAGCAGCCAAGAACCCCAGGCCGATCAGCCCCAGCATTTT
NA,TRBV3-1/TRBV3-2,TRBJ2-5,NA,CASSQVDGIQETQYF,TGTGCCAGCAGCCAAGTCGACGGAATCCAAGAGACCCAGTACTTC
NA,TRBV7-9,TRBJ2-5,NA,CASSHTGAQYF,TGTGCCAGCAGCCACACGGGGGCCCAGTACTTC
NA,TRBV1,TRBJ2-6,NA,CTSRANVLTF,TGCACCAGTCGGGCCAACGTCCTGACTTTC
NA,TRBV6-5,TRBJ1-4,NA,CASRGRAATNEKLFF,TGTGCCAGCAGGGGGCGCGCCGCAACTAATGAAAAACTGTTTTTT
TRBD1,TRBV18,TRBJ2-3,NA,CASSDAGTGGVNTQYF,TGTGCCAGCTCAGATGCGGGGACAGGGGGCGTAAATACGCAGTATTTT
NA,TRBV3-1/TRBV3-2,TRBJ2-3,NA,CASSQDRVPPDTQYF,TGTGCCAGCAGCCAAGACCGGGTTCCCCCCGATACGCAGTATTTT
TRBD1,TRBV6-5,TRBJ1-2,NA,CASRATGVDGYTF,TGTGCCAGCAGGGCGACAGGGGTCGATGGCTACACCTTC
TRBD1,TRBV12-5,TRBJ1-2,few,CASGTDRGFNYGYTF,TGTGCTAGTGGTACCGACAGGGGCTTTAACTATGGCTACACCTTC
TRBD1,TRBV4-1,TRBJ1-2,NA,CASSPPGQDYGYTF,TGCGCCAGCAGCCCTCCGGGACAGGACTATGGCTACACCTTC
NA,TRBV2,TRBJ1-4,NA,CASSEEPRNEKLFF,TGTGCCAGCAGTGAAGAGCCGCGTAATGAAAAACTGTTTTTT
TRBD1,TRBV24-1,TRBJ1-1,NA,CATSEAGTDETPNTEAFF,TGTGCCACCAGTGAGGCTGGGACAGATGAAACCCCGAACACTGAAGCTTTCTTT
TRBD1,TRBV2,TRBJ1-6,NA,CATRQGASSPLHF,TGTGCCACCAGACAGGGGGCGAGTTCACCCCTCCACTTT
NA,TRBV29-1,TRBJ2-1,few,CSGKTNLYNEQFF,TGCAGCGGAAAGACAAACTTATACAATGAGCAGTTCTTC
NA,TRBV5-1,TRBJ2-3,NA,CASSSLWDTQYF,TGCGCCAGCAGCTCCCTCTGGGATACGCAGTATTTT